The rows below give T cell receptor beta chains drawn from one sample of a study of T cell responses to AZD1222 COVID-19 vaccine. The repertoire was sequenced with immunoSEQ multiplex PCR; TCRdb's copy has only in-frame clones and lacks some. The sample has about 100,000 clones, approximately 93% seen once. Sequenced here: peripheral blood, sampled 28 days after the second AZD1222 dose. These receptors were taken from an adult who received the AZD1222 COVID-19 vaccine. CDR3s leave out the opening cysteine and the closing phenylalanine or tryptophan.

V gene: TRBV27; J gene: TRBJ2-5; CDR3 protein: ASSLSPGGAGETQY
V gene: TRBV19; J gene: TRBJ1-1; CDR3 protein: ASSIGGRMNTEAF
V gene: TRBV11-3; J gene: TRBJ2-6; CDR3 protein: ASSLGRLTSPGGANVLT
V gene: TRBV7-3; J gene: TRBJ2-2; CDR3 protein: ASTDPGQGAGGELF
V gene: TRBV27; J gene: TRBJ2-7; CDR3 protein: ASSLYGTSGGYEQY
V gene: TRBV5-1; J gene: TRBJ1-4; CDR3 protein: ASSLSVGQQNEKLF
V gene: TRBV28; J gene: TRBJ1-1; CDR3 protein: ASSLGTGGDTEAF
V gene: TRBV6-2/TRBV6-3; J gene: TRBJ2-6; CDR3 protein: ASSYSSGANVLT
V gene: TRBV28; J gene: TRBJ2-3; CDR3 protein: ASSPPTDGTDTQY
V gene: TRBV28; J gene: TRBJ1-2; CDR3 protein: ASSLGGGWDYGYT
V gene: TRBV19; J gene: TRBJ2-1; CDR3 protein: ASSIGTGSSYNEQF
V gene: TRBV11-2; J gene: TRBJ2-7; CDR3 protein: ASSQEGVGQY
V gene: TRBV16; J gene: TRBJ1-1; CDR3 protein: ASSQSGTGYTEAF
V gene: TRBV11-2; J gene: TRBJ2-1; CDR3 protein: ASSPSGRYNEQF
V gene: TRBV2; J gene: TRBJ1-4; CDR3 protein: AGAGGQINEKLF
V gene: TRBV5-1; J gene: TRBJ1-1; CDR3 protein: ASSLALSGVAEAF
V gene: TRBV7-2; J gene: TRBJ1-5; CDR3 protein: ASSLGVSFNQPQH
V gene: TRBV6-5; J gene: TRBJ1-3; CDR3 protein: ASSYEGTGNTIY
V gene: TRBV12-5; J gene: TRBJ2-3; CDR3 protein: ASGPDNTDTQY
V gene: TRBV24-1; J gene: TRBJ2-2; CDR3 protein: ATSDLQSNTGELF
V gene: TRBV28; J gene: TRBJ2-5; CDR3 protein: ASSSPGLEETQY
V gene: TRBV9; J gene: TRBJ2-1; CDR3 protein: ASSPPGRNNEQF